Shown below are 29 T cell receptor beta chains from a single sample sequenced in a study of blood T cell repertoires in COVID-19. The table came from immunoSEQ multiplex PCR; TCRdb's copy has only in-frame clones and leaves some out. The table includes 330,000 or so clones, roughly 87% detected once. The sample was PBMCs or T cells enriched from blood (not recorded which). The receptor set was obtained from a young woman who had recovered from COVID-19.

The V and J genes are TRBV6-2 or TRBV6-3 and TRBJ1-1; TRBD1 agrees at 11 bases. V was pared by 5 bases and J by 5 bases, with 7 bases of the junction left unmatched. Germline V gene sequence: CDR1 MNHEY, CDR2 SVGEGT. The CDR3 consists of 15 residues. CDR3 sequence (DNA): TGTGCCAGCAGTGACCCGGGACAGGGGGAGACTGAAGCTTTCTTT. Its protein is CASSDPGQGETEAFF.

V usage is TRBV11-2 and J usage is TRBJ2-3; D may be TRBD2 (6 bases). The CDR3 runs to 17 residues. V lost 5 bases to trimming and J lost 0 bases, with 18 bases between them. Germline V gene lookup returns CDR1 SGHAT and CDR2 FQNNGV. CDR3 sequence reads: CASSRGTRDSSTDTQYF. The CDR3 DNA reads TGTGCCAGCAGCCGGGGGACTCGAGACTCTAGCACAGATACGCAGTATTTT.

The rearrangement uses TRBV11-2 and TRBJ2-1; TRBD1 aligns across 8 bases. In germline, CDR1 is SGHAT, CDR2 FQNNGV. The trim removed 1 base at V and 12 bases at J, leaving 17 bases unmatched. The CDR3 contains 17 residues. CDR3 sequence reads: CASSLGVRTGPWSRQFF. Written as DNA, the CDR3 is TGTGCCAGCAGCTTAGGGGTAAGGACAGGGCCCTGGAGTAGGCAGTTCTTC.

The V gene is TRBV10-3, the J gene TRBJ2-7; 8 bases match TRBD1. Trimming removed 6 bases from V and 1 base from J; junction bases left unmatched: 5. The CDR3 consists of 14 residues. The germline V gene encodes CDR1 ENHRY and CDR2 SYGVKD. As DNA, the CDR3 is TGTGCCATCAGGGGGGGACAGGAGTCCTACGAGCAGTACTTC. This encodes CAIRGGQESYEQYF.

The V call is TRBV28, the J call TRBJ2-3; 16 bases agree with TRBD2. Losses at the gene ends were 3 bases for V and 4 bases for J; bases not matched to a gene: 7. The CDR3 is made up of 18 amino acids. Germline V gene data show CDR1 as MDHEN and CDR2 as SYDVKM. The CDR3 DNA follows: TGTGCCAGCAGTTTCCTAGGGACTAGCGGGAGGGCGTCAGATACGCAGTATTTT. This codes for CASSFLGTSGRASDTQYF.

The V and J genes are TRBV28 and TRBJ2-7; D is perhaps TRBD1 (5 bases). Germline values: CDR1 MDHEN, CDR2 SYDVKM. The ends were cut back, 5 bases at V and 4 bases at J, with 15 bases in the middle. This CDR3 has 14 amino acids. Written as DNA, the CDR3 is TGTGCCAGCAGTGGTTCAGGGTCTAATTACGAGCAGTACTTC. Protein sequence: CASSGSGSNYEQYF.

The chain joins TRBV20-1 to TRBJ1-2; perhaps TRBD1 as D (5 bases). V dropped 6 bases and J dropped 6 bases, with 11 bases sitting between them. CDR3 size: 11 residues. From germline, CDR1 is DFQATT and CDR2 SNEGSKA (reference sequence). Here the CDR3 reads CSATRGDGYTF. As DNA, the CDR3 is TGCAGTGCGACCCGGGGGGATGGCTACACCTTC.

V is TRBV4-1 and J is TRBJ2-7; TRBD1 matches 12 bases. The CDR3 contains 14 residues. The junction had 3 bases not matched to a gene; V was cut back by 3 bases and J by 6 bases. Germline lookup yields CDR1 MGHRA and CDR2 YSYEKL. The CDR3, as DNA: TGCGCCAGCAGCCATCCGGGACAGGGGGCCGAGCAGTACTTC. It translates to CASSHPGQGAEQYF.

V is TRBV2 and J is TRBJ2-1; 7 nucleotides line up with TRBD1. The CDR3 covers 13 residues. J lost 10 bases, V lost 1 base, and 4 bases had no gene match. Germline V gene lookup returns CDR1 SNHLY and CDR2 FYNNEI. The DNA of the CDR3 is TGTGCCAGCAGTGAAGGGACAGGCCAAGAGCAGTTCTTC. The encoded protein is CASSEGTGQEQFF. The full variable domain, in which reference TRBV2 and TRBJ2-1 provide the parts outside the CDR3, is EPEVTQTPSHQVTQMGQEVILRCVPISNHLYFYWYRQILGQKVEFLVSFYNNEISEKSEIFDDQFSVERPDGSNFTLKIRSTKLEDSAMYFCASSEGTGQEQFFGPGTRLTVL.

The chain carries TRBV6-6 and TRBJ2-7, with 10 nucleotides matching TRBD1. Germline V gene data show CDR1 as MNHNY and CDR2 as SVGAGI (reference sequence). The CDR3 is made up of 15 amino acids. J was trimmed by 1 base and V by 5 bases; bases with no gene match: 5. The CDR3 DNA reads TGTGCCAGCAGTGGGGGACAGGGGCCGTCCTACGAGCAGTACTTC. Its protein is CASSGGQGPSYEQYF.

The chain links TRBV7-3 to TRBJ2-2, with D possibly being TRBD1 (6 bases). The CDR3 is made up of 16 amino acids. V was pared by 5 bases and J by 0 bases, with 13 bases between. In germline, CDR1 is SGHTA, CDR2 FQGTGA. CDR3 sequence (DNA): TGTGCCAGCAGCCCGGGACACCGCGCGAACACCGGGGAGCTGTTTTTT. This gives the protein CASSPGHRANTGELFF.

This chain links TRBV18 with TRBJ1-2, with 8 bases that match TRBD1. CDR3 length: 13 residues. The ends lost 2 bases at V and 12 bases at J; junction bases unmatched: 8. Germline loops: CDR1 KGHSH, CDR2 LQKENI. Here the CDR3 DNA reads TGTGCCAGCTCACCAGACGGACAGGGACGTAACACCTTC. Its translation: CASSPDGQGRNTF. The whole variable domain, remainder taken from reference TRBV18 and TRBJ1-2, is NAGVMQNPRHLVRRRGQEARLRCSPMKGHSHVYWYRQLPEEGLKFMVYLQKENIIDESGMPKERFSAEFPKEGPSILRIQQVVRGDSAAYFCASSPDGQGRNTFGSGTRLTVV.

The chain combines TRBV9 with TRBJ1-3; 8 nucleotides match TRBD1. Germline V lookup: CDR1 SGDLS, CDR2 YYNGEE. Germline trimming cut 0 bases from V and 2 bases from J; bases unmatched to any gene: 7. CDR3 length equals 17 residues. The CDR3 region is CASSVAPMTGAGNTIYF. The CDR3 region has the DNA TGTGCCAGCAGCGTAGCCCCAATGACAGGGGCTGGAAACACCATATATTTT. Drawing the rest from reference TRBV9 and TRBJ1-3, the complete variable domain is DSGVTQTPKHLITATGQRVTLRCSPRSGDLSVYWYQQSLDQGLQFLIQYYNGEERAKGNILERFSAQQFPDLHSELNLSSLELGDSALYFCASSVAPMTGAGNTIYFGEGSWLTVV.

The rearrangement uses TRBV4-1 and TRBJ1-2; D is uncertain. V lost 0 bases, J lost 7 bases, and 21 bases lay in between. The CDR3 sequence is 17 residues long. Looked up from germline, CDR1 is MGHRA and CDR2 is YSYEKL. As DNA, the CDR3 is TGCGCCAGCAGCCAAGATGCTGGCGTGACCCCTGCGGGTGGCTACACCTTC. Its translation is CASSQDAGVTPAGGYTF.

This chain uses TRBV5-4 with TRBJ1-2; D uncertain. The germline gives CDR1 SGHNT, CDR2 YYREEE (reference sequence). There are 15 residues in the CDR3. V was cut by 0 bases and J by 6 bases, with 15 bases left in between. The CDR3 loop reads CASSLEPAKRDGYTF. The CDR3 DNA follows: TGTGCCAGCAGCTTGGAGCCGGCTAAGAGGGATGGCTACACCTTC.

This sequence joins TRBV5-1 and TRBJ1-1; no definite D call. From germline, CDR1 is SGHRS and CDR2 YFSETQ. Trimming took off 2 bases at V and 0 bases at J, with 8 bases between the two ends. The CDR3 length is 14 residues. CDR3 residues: CASSLEAMNTEAFF. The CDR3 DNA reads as TGCGCCAGCAGCTTAGAGGCTATGAACACTGAAGCTTTCTTT.

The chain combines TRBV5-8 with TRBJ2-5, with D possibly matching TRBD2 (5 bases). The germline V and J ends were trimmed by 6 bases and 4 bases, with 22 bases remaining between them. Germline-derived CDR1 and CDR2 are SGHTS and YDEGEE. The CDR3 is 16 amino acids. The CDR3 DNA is TGTGCCAGCACCCCGGGCCTATACGCGGCGGGAGAGACCCAGTACTTC. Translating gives CASTPGLYAAGETQYF.

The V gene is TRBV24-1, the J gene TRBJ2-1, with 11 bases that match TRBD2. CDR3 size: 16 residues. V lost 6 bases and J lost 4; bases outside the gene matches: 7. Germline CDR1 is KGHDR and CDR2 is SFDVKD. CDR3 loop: CATSSPTSGSYNEQFF. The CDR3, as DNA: TGTGCCACCAGTTCCCCTACTAGCGGGAGTTACAATGAGCAGTTCTTC.

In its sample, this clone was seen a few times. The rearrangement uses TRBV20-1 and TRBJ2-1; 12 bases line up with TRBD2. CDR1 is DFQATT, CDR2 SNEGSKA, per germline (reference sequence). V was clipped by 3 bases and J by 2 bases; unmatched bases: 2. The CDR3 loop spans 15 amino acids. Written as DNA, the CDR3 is TGCAGTGCTAGTCCTAGCGGGAGGGCCTACAATGAGCAGTTCTTC. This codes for CSASPSGRAYNEQFF.

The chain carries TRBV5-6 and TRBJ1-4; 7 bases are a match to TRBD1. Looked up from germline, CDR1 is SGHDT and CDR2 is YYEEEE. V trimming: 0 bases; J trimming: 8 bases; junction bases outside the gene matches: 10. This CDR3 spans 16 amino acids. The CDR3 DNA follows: TGTGCCAGCAGCTTGGGGAACAGGGGCAGGGACGAAAAACTGTTTTTT. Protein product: CASSLGNRGRDEKLFF. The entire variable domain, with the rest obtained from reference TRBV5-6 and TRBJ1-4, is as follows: DAGVTQSPTHLIKTRGQQVTLRCSPKSGHDTVSWYQQALGQGPQFIFQYYEEEERQRGNFPDRFSGHQFPNYSSELNVNALLLGDSALYLCASSLGNRGRDEKLFFGSGTQLSVL.

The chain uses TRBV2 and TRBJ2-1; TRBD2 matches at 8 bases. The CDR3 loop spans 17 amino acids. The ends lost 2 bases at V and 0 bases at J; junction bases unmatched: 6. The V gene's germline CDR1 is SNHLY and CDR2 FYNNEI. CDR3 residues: CASSEYGGGFSYNEQFF. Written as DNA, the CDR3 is TGTGCCAGCAGTGAATACGGCGGGGGGTTCTCCTACAATGAGCAGTTCTTC.

CDR3: CASSDGLRQPQHF. CDR3 coding DNA: TGTGCCAGCAGTGACGGGTTAAGGCAGCCCCAGCATTTT. The chain carries TRBV2 and TRBJ1-5; D is uncertain. V lost 3 bases and J lost 7, with 10 bases in between. The germline V gene has CDR1 SNHLY and CDR2 FYNNEI. The CDR3 has 13 amino acids.

CDR3 loop: CASSTVGGASGNTIYF. DNA for the CDR3: TGTGCCAGCAGCACTGTTGGGGGGGCCTCTGGAAACACCATATATTTT. The chain employs TRBV25-1 and TRBJ1-3; D perhaps matches TRBD1 (6 bases). V was shortened by 6 bases and J by 0 bases, with 15 bases between the two germline ends. From germline, CDR1 is MGHDK and CDR2 SYGVNS. The CDR3 is made up of 16 amino acids.

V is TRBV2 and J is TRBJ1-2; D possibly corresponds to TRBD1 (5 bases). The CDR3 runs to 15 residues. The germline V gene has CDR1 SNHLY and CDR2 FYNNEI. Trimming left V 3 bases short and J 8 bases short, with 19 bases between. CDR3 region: CASSEGPRADWGYTF. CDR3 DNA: TGTGCCAGCAGTGAGGGTCCCAGGGCCGATTGGGGCTACACCTTC.

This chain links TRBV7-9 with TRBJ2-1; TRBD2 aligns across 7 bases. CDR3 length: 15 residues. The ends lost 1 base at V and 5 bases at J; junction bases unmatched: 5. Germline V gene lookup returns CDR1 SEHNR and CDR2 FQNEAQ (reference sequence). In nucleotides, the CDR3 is TGTGCCAGCAGCTTAGTAGGACTAGGCAACAATGAGCAGTTCTTC. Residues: CASSLVGLGNNEQFF.

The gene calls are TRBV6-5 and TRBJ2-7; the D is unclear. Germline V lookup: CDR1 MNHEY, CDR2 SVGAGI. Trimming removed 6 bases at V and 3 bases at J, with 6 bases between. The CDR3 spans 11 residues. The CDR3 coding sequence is TGTGCCAGCAGCGCAGGCTACGAGCAGTACTTC. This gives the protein CASSAGYEQYF.

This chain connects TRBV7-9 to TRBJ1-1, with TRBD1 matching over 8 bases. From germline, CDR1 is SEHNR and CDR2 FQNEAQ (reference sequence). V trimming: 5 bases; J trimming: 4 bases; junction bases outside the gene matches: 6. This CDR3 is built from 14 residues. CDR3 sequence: CASSLGQAPTEAFF. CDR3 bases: TGTGCCAGCAGCCTGGGACAGGCCCCCACTGAAGCTTTCTTT.

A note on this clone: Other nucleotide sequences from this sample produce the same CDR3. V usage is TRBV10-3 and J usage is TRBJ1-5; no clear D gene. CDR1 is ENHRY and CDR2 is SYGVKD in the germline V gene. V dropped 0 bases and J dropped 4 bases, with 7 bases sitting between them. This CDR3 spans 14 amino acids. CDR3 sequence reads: CAISESGRNQPQHF. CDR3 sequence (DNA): TGTGCCATCAGTGAGTCAGGGAGGAATCAGCCCCAGCATTTT.

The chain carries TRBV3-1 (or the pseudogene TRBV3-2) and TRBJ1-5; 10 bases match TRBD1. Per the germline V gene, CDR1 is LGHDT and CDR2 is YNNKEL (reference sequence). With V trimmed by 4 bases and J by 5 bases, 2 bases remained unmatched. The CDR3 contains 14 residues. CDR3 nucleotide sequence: TGTGCCAGCAGCCGGACAGGGGGAGATCAGCCCCAGCATTTT. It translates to CASSRTGGDQPQHF.